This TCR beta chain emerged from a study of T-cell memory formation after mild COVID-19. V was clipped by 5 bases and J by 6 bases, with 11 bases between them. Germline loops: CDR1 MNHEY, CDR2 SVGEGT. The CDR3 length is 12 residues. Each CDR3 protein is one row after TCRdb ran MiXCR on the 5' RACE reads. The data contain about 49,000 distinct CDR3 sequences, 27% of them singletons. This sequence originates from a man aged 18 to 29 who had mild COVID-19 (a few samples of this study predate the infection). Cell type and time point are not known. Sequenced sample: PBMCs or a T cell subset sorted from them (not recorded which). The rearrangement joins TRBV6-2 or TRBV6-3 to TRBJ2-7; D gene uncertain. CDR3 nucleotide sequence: TGTGCCAGCAGTCTTCCGGTTGGCGAGCAGTACTTC. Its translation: CASSLPVGEQYF.